The clone carrying this T cell receptor beta chain was detected a few times. Its antigen is unknown. TCRdb independently ran MiXCR on the 5' RACE reads; one entry per CDR3 protein. The profile shows some 260,000 distinct CDR3 sequences, about 16% of them singletons. Germline V gene data show CDR1 as LNHDA and CDR2 as SQIVND (reference sequence). The ends lost 4 bases at V and 4 bases at J; junction bases unmatched: 5. The CDR3 spans 14 residues. The data originate from a study of T-cell memory formation after mild COVID-19. Whole-study findings and limits: Clones that contracted clustered mainly in CM and EM if CD4+ and in EMRA if CD8+.

The chain joins TRBV19 to TRBJ1-2; 8 bases fit TRBD1. Sequences were obtained from PBMCs or a T cell subset sorted from them (not recorded which). The source is a young man who had mild COVID-19 (a few samples of this study predate the infection). Cell type and time point are not known. DNA for the CDR3: TGTGCCAGTAGTAAGCCGGGACAGGTCTATGGCTACACCTTC. Its protein product is CASSKPGQVYGYTF.